Each of the 26 T cell receptor beta chains below was sequenced from the same sample in a study of blood T cell repertoires in COVID-19. Sequencing used immunoSEQ multiplex PCR; TCRdb keeps in-frame clones, though not all of them. This sample has a few hundred thousand clones; roughly four fifths occur once, and the top ten carry less than 6%. Sequencing used PBMCs or T cells enriched from blood (not recorded which). All receptors derive from a woman between 50 and 59 years old who had recovered from COVID-19.

The chain carries TRBV19 and TRBJ2-3, with a possible D match to TRBD1 (5 bases). The CDR3 runs 15 residues. Germline-derived CDR1 and CDR2 are LNHDA and SQIVND (reference sequence). The ends were cut back, 5 bases at V and 6 bases at J, with 18 bases in the middle. The CDR3 region has the DNA TGTGCCAGTAGTCCGCCCCGCAGGGCGCCCGATACGCAGTATTTT. It specifies CASSPPRRAPDTQYF.

This clone was observed a single time. CDR3 protein: CASSLGLGGASHTGELFF. As DNA, the CDR3 is TGTGCCAGCAGCTTAGGCCTCGGGGGGGCTTCTCACACCGGGGAGCTGTTTTTT. This chain uses TRBV7-2 with TRBJ2-2, with 8 bases lining up with TRBD2. V was clipped by 1 base and J by 3 bases; unmatched bases: 10. CDR1 SGHTA and CDR2 FQGNSA come from the germline V gene. The CDR3 length is 18 residues.

The CDR3: CASSPQQGAYGYTF. In DNA, the CDR3 is TGTGCCAGCAGCCCTCAACAGGGGGCCTATGGCTACACCTTC. The gene calls are TRBV6-2 or TRBV6-3 and TRBJ1-2; TRBD1 matches 9 bases. The germline V gene has CDR1 MNHEY and CDR2 SVGEGT. The CDR3 runs 14 residues. The V segment lost 6 bases and the J segment 4 bases; nucleotides outside the gene matches: 6.

V and J are TRBV6-2 or TRBV6-3 and TRBJ2-3; TRBD1 matches 7 bases. Germline CDR1 is MNHEY and CDR2 is SVGEGT. This CDR3 contains 15 residues. V lost 3 bases and J lost 4; bases outside the gene matches: 7. CDR3 loop: CASSYRGPGPDTQYF. The CDR3 nucleotides read TGTGCCAGCAGTTATAGGGGGCCAGGTCCAGATACGCAGTATTTT.

In this sample, this clone turned up a few times. V gene TRBV11-2 combines with J gene TRBJ2-2; 10 positions agree with TRBD1. The V segment lost 6 bases and the J segment 4 bases; nucleotides outside the gene matches: 8. The CDR3 totals 16 residues. Looked up from germline, CDR1 is SGHAT and CDR2 is FQNNGV. The CDR3 region has the DNA TGTGCCAGCAGTACTCCCTGGACAGGGGGCACCGGGGAGCTGTTTTTT. Amino acid sequence: CASSTPWTGGTGELFF.

Notes on this clone: At one end, the junction sequence differs from germline, possibly due to a read error. The chain is built from TRBV9 and TRBJ2-3; D is uncertain. Germline loops: CDR1 SGDLS, CDR2 YYNGEE. This CDR3 contains 14 residues. This CDR3 is CASSATASTDTQYF. For the CDR3, the DNA is TGTGCCAGCAGCGCAACCGCAAGCACCGATACGCAGTATTTT.

The rearrangement uses TRBV5-1 and TRBJ2-7, with 7 bases fitting TRBD2. This CDR3 contains 13 residues. Germline assignment: CDR1 SGHRS and CDR2 YFSETQ. V lost 4 bases to trimming and J lost 3 bases; unmatched junction nucleotides: 4. The CDR3 region is CASSPSGNYEQYF. DNA for the CDR3: TGCGCCAGCAGCCCTAGCGGAAACTACGAGCAGTACTTC. The full variable domain, completed using reference TRBV5-1 and TRBJ2-7, is KAGVTQTPRYLIKTRGQQVTLSCSPISGHRSVSWYQQTPGQGLQFLFEYFSETQRNKGNFPGRFSGRQFSNSRSEMNVSTLELGDSALYLCASSPSGNYEQYFGPGTRLTVT.

The chain recombines TRBV5-1 with TRBJ1-1; TRBD1 matches 7 bases. Germline CDR1 SGHRS, CDR2 YFSETQ. The V gene end was trimmed by 0 bases and the J gene end by 5 bases; junction bases not matched to a gene: 7. The CDR3 sequence is 15 residues long. The CDR3 DNA sequence: TGCGCCAGCAGCTTGGTTACAGGGGTTGGAACTGAAGCTTTCTTT. It specifies CASSLVTGVGTEAFF.

The V gene is TRBV5-4, the J gene TRBJ2-2; 8 bases line up with TRBD2. The trim removed 1 base at V and 4 bases at J, leaving 15 bases unmatched. Germline CDR1 is SGHNT and CDR2 is YYREEE (reference sequence). The CDR3 extends over 19 amino acids. CDR3 DNA: TGTGCCAGCAGCTTGATGGTGGGATTATCGGGGGGGGCCACCGGGGAGCTGTTTTTT. Translated, it gives CASSLMVGLSGGATGELFF. The full variable domain, rest sourced from reference TRBV5-4 and TRBJ2-2, is ETGVTQSPTHLIKTRGQQVTLRCSSQSGHNTVSWYQQALGQGPQFIFQYYREEENGRGNFPPRFSGLQFPNYSSELNVNALELDDSALYLCASSLMVGLSGGATGELFFGEGSRLTVL.

This chain connects TRBV29-1 to TRBJ2-4; maybe TRBD2 (6 bases). The CDR3 sequence is 17 residues long. CDR1 and CDR2 (germline): SQVTM, ANQGSEA. V was shortened by 7 bases and J by 0 bases, with 22 bases between the two germline ends. The CDR3 nucleotides read TGCAGCGACGCCGGGAGCTCAATCACCCTAGCCAAAAACATTCAGTACTTC. This sequence encodes CSDAGSSITLAKNIQYF.

The chain joins TRBV19 to TRBJ1-2; a weak D match, TRBD1 (6 bases). Trimming stripped 9 bases from V and 4 bases from J, with 18 bases between. This CDR3 is 14 amino acids long. CDR1 is LNHDA, CDR2 SQIVND, per germline (reference sequence). The CDR3 sequence: CASSIPGDFYGYTF. The CDR3, as DNA: TGTGCCAGCTCGATTCCAGGGGATTTCTATGGCTACACCTTC.

This clone was found once. This sequence joins TRBV7-2 and TRBJ2-3; a possible D gene is TRBD2 (5 bases). CDR1 is SGHTA and CDR2 is FQGNSA in the germline V gene. The CDR3 runs 15 residues. V was trimmed by 1 base and J by 9 bases, leaving 17 bases between them. CDR3 sequence reads: CASSLEAGSPSTQYF. The CDR3 bases are TGTGCCAGCAGCTTAGAGGCGGGCAGCCCCTCAACGCAGTATTTT.

The rearrangement links TRBV4-2 to TRBJ2-5; TRBD2 is a possible D gene (6 bases). CDR1 LGHNA and CDR2 YNFKEQ come from the germline V gene. The CDR3 consists of 15 residues. V lost 3 bases to trimming and J lost 3 bases, with 14 bases between them. CDR3 DNA: TGTGCCAGCAGCCAGGGCCCCATAGCGGAAGAGACCCAGTACTTC. It is translated as CASSQGPIAEETQYF.

This clone was observed a few times. This chain connects TRBV10-3 to TRBJ2-7; possibly TRBD1 for D (5 bases). Germline V lookup: CDR1 ENHRY, CDR2 SYGVKD. The V end lost 8 bases, the J end lost 0 bases, and 14 bases lay between the germline ends. The CDR3 covers 14 residues. The CDR3 loop reads CAIALSDSSYEQYF. Here the CDR3 DNA reads TGTGCCATCGCCTTGAGCGACAGCTCCTACGAGCAGTACTTC.

V is TRBV11-2 and J is TRBJ1-2, with a weak D call TRBD1 (5 bases). This CDR3 contains 14 residues. Looked up from germline, CDR1 is SGHAT and CDR2 is FQNNGV. V lost 2 bases and J 5 bases, leaving 12 bases between the germline ends. The CDR3 DNA reads TGTGCCAGCAGCTTACTTCGGCAGGGATATGGCTACACCTTC. Encoded protein: CASSLLRQGYGYTF.

The chain has TRBV12-5 and TRBJ1-2; D is unresolved. Germline loops: CDR1 LGHNT, CDR2 FRNRAP. CDR3 length: 11 amino acids. Trimming shortened V by 6 bases and J by 8 bases, and 10 bases separated the two germline ends. CDR3 amino acids: CASGTAGGYTF. The CDR3 DNA reads TGTGCTAGTGGGACGGCGGGAGGCTACACCTTC.

The V gene is TRBV2, the J gene TRBJ1-4; D is ambiguous. V lost 8 bases and J lost 8, with 15 bases in between. Germline-derived CDR1 and CDR2 are SNHLY and FYNNEI. The CDR3 is made up of 13 amino acids. The CDR3 region has the DNA TGTGCCAGCTCTGCCGAGCTTTGGGAAAAACTGTTTTTT. Translated: CASSAELWEKLFF.

This chain joins TRBV29-1 and TRBJ2-1, with 11 nucleotides matching TRBD1. CDR3 length equals 12 residues. Trimming took 8 bases from V and 6 from J; bases not matched to a gene: 3. Germline V gene lookup returns CDR1 SQVTM and CDR2 ANQGSEA. CDR3 coding DNA: TGCAGCACGGACAGGGGGCTCAATGAGCAGTTCTTC. Its translation is CSTDRGLNEQFF.

About this clone: Within the sample, other DNA sequences also encode this same CDR3. CDR3 DNA sequence: TGTGCCAGCAGCGTAGGGTCTAGCGGGGGCACAGATACGCAGTATTTT. Its translation is CASSVGSSGGTDTQYF. The V gene is TRBV9, the J gene TRBJ2-3, with TRBD2 matching over 9 bases. The CDR3 extends over 16 amino acids. Unmatched junction bases numbered 3, after V lost 0 bases and J lost 1 base. The germline V gene has CDR1 SGDLS and CDR2 YYNGEE.

The rearrangement joins TRBV2 to TRBJ2-1; possible D gene TRBD2, 5 bases. Trimming cost V 6 bases and J 4 bases, with 16 bases left between them. The CDR3 length is 15 residues. Germline CDR1 SNHLY, CDR2 FYNNEI. CDR3 in DNA: TGTGCCAGCAGCGCCCGGACTGTCACATACAATGAGCAGTTCTTC. Translated, it gives CASSARTVTYNEQFF.

This clone was seen a handful of times. The chain combines TRBV9 with TRBJ1-2; no clear D gene. This CDR3 is 13 amino acids long. Trimming took 0 bases from V and 10 from J, leaving 13 bases between them. In germline, CDR1 is SGDLS, CDR2 YYNGEE. CDR3 loop: CASSVADTSIYTF. The CDR3 DNA follows: TGTGCCAGCAGCGTAGCCGACACTTCCATCTACACCTTC.

The rearrangement links TRBV6-5 to TRBJ2-2, with TRBD1 identical over 10 bases. This CDR3 region has 15 residues. Per germline, CDR1 MNHEY and CDR2 SVGAGI. V shed 4 bases and J 6 bases; nucleotides not matched to a gene: 5. The CDR3 bases are TGTGCCAGCAGTTCCGGGACAGGGGTTCCCGGGGAGCTGTTTTTT. Its protein is CASSSGTGVPGELFF.

Regarding this clone: Other DNA sequences of this sample code for an identical CDR3. The chain recombines TRBV7-9 with TRBJ1-4; maybe TRBD1 (5 bases). V gave up 2 bases and J gave up 5 bases, with 9 bases separating them. The CDR3 runs to 14 residues. Germline lookup yields CDR1 SEHNR and CDR2 FQNEAQ (reference sequence). In DNA, the CDR3 is TGTGCCAGCAGCTTATTGGGGGGGAATGAAAAACTGTTTTTT. It is translated as CASSLLGGNEKLFF.

Only a few counts were recorded for this clone. The chain has TRBV2 and TRBJ1-6; D unclear. V was shortened by 7 bases and J by 0 bases, with 4 bases between the two germline ends. There are 13 residues in the CDR3. Germline V lookup: CDR1 SNHLY, CDR2 FYNNEI. CDR3 amino acids: CASMSSYNSPLHF. DNA for the CDR3: TGTGCCAGCATGAGCTCCTATAATTCACCCCTCCACTTT.

The rearrangement joins TRBV11-3 to TRBJ2-1, with D uncertain. The CDR3 loop spans 14 amino acids. The ends were cut back, 1 base at V and 7 bases at J, with 11 bases in the middle. The germline V gene has CDR1 SGHNT and CDR2 YENEEA. CDR3 residues: CASSLGDIGNEQFF. The CDR3 nucleotides are TGTGCCAGCAGCTTAGGTGACATTGGGAATGAGCAGTTCTTC.

The rearrangement joins TRBV25-1 to TRBJ1-2; 7 nucleotides match TRBD1. The germline V gene has CDR1 MGHDK and CDR2 SYGVNS. With V trimmed by 0 bases and J by 6 bases, 4 bases remained unmatched. There are 14 residues in the CDR3. The CDR3 region is CASSEYVGGNGYTF. The CDR3 coding sequence is TGTGCCAGCAGTGAATATGTAGGGGGCAATGGCTACACCTTC.